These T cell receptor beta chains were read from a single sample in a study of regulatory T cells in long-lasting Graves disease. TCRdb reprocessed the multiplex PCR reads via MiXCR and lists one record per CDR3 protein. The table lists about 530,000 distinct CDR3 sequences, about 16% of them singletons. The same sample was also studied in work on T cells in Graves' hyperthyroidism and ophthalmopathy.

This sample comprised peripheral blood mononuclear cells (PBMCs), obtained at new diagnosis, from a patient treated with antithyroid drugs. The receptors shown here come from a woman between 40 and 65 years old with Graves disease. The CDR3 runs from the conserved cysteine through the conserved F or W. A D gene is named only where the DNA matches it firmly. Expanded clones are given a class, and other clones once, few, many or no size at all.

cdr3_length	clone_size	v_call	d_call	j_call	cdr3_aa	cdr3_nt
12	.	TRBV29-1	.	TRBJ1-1	CSWTRLNTEAFF	TGCAGTTGGACAAGATTAAACACTGAAGCTTTCTTT
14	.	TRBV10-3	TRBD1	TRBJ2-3	CAISPGQGEDTQYF	TGTGCCATCTCACCGGGACAGGGGGAAGATACGCAGTATTTT
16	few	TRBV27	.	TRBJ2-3	CASSLLGGRDTDTQYF	TGTGCCAGCAGTTTATTGGGGGGGCGGGACACAGATACGCAGTATTTT
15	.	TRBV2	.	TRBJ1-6	CASEVGPGLSSPLHF	TGTGCCAGTGAGGTGGGTCCAGGGCTATCTTCACCCCTCCACTTT
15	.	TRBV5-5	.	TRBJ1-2	CASRRGTETNYGYTF	TGTGCCAGCAGACGCGGGACTGAAACTAACTATGGCTACACCTTC
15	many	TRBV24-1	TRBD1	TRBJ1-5	CATFDLMDRDQPQHF	TGTGCCACCTTTGACCTCATGGACAGGGATCAGCCCCAGCATTTT
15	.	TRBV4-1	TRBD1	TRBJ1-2	CASSRGAGGNYGYTF	TGCGCCAGCAGCCGAGGAGCAGGGGGTAACTATGGCTACACCTTC
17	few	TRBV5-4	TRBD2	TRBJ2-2	CASSLGSGGPNTGELFF	TGTGCCAGCAGCTTGGGAAGCGGGGGCCCGAACACCGGGGAGCTGTTTTTT
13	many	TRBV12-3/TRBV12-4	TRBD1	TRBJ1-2	CASSLGQADGYTF	TGTGCCAGCAGCCTGGGACAGGCCGATGGCTACACCTTC
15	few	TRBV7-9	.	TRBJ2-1	CASSSTSQLYNEQFF	TGTGCCAGCAGTAGTACGAGTCAGCTCTACAATGAGCAGTTCTTC
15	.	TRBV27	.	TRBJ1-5	CASSPLNLGDQPQHF	TGTGCCAGCAGTCCCTTGAACCTCGGGGATCAGCCCCAGCATTTT
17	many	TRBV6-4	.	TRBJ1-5	CARVRDIRTPINQPQHF	TGTGCCAGGGTAAGGGACATCCGAACCCCGATAAATCAGCCCCAGCATTTT
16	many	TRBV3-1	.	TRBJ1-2	CASSQEVVTRNYGYTF	TGTGCCAGCAGCCAAGAGGTAGTAACTCGAAACTATGGCTACACCTTC
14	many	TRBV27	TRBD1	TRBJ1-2	CASSLRDRGYGYTF	TGTGCCAGCAGTTTAAGGGACAGGGGCTATGGCTACACCTTC
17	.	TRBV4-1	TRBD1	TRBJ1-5	CASSREPGQGNNQPQHF	TGCGCCAGCAGCCGAGAACCGGGACAGGGGAACAATCAGCCCCAGCATTTT
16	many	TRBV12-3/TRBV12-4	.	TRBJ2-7	CASSPREGGRSGEQYF	TGTGCCAGCAGTCCGAGAGAGGGGGGGAGGTCAGGAGAGCAGTACTTC
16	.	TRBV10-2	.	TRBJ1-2	CASSVGRGPAIYGYTF	TGCGCCAGCAGTGTGGGCAGGGGTCCGGCGATCTATGGCTACACCTTC
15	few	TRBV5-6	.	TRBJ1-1	CASSWGLGANTEAFF	TGTGCCAGCAGCTGGGGTTTGGGGGCGAACACTGAAGCTTTCTTT
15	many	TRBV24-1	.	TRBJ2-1	CATSDSTVQNNEQFF	TGTGCCACCAGTGATTCAACAGTCCAGAACAATGAGCAGTTCTTC
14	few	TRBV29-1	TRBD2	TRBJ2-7	CSVSGGGITYEQYF	TGCAGCGTCTCGGGCGGGGGGATTACCTACGAGCAGTACTTC
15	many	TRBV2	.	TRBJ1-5	CASSEAGGLVQPQHF	TGTGCCAGCAGTGAAGCGGGGGGTCTCGTTCAGCCCCAGCATTTT
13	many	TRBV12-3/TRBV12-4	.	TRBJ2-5	CASCFSYQETQYF	TGTGCCTCGTGTTTTTCCTACCAAGAGACCCAGTACTTC
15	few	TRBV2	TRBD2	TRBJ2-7	CASSERGTSYYEQYF	TGTGCCAGCAGTGAGCGCGGGACTAGCTACTACGAGCAGTACTTC
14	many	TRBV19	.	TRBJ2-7	CASRRGSSSYEQYF	TGTGCCAGTAGAAGGGGATCTAGCTCCTACGAGCAGTACTTC
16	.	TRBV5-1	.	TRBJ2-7	CASSFMAGLAGYEQYF	TGCGCCAGCAGCTTCATGGCCGGGCTAGCCGGCTACGAGCAGTACTTC
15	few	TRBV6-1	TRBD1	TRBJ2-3	CASTIGDRSTDTQYF	TGTGCCAGCACTATAGGGGACAGGAGCACAGATACGCAGTATTTT
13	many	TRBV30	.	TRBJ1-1	CAWSVRREGSAFF	TGTGCCTGGAGTGTACGTAGGGAGGGTAGTGCTTTCTTT
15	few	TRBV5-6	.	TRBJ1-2	CASSLRSSLRYGYTF	TGTGCCAGCAGCTTAAGATCGAGCCTCCGCTATGGCTACACCTTC
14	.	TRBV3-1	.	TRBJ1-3	CASSQVSPGNTIYF	TGTGCCAGCAGCCAAGTATCTCCGGGAAACACCATATATTTT
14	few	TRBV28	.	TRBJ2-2	CASHGDTNTGELFF	TGTGCCAGCCACGGGGATACGAACACCGGGGAGCTGTTTTTT
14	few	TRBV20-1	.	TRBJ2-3	CSARVDRRTDTQYF	TGCAGTGCTAGGGTCGATCGACGCACAGATACGCAGTATTTT
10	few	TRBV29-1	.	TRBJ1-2	CSVPRGGYTF	TGCAGCGTACCCCGGGGGGGCTACACCTTC